This is a list of T cell receptor beta chains from one sample in a study of cytomegalovirus exposure and HLA in healthy donors. Some clones are missing from TCRdb's copy, which holds only in-frame ones; the method was immunoSEQ multiplex PCR. The sample holds 250,000 to 350,000 clones, about 90% seen once. Sequenced input: PBMCs. All receptors derive from a young woman in good health and CMV-seronegative. CDR3s include the opening cysteine and the closing phenylalanine or tryptophan. D genes are given only for firm matches. Size is omitted from some rows. Given values are once, few, many or a class for expanded clones.

TRBD1 TRBJ1-1 . TRBV29-1 13 TGCAGCGTTGCCCGGACAGGGAACACTGAAGCTTTCTTT CSVARTGNTEAFF
. TRBJ1-4 . TRBV19 15 TGTGCCAGTAGTATAGCCGGTGGAGTTAATGAAAAACTGTTTTTT CASSIAGGVNEKLFF
. TRBJ1-1 . TRBV7-9 15 TGTGCCAGCAGCTTAGAATGGCGGGGGAACACTGAAGCTTTCTTT CASSLEWRGNTEAFF
. TRBJ1-4 . TRBV5-4 14 TGTGCCAGCAGCCCCGGACAGATTAATGAAAAACTGTTTTTT CASSPGQINEKLFF
. TRBJ2-7 . TRBV5-1 13 TGCGCCAGCAGGGTAAGCGGACCCTACGAGCAGTACTTC CASRVSGPYEQYF
. TRBJ1-1 . TRBV19 15 TGTGCCAGTAGTATATCGAGGGTGGGGAACACTGAAGCTTTCTTT CASSISRVGNTEAFF
. TRBJ2-7 . TRBV7-2 17 TGTGCCAGCAGCTTTGGGGTCCAGGACAGTCATCCCTACGAGCAGTACTTC CASSFGVQDSHPYEQYF
. TRBJ1-5 once TRBV5-6 16 TGTGCCAGCAGCTCCACGGTCAGGGAAGGCAATCAGCCCCAGCATTTT CASSSTVREGNQPQHF
. TRBJ2-2 . TRBV5-1 15 TGCGCCAGCAGCTTGGTTGGGGGGTACACCGGGGAGCTGTTTTTT CASSLVGGYTGELFF
. TRBJ1-2 . TRBV14 13 TGTGCCAGCAGCCAAGGAGTTAACTATGGCTACACCTTC CASSQGVNYGYTF
TRBD2 TRBJ2-7 . TRBV7-3 14 TGTGCCAGCAGTCTTCGGGGGGGTCCCTACGAGCAGTACTTC CASSLRGGPYEQYF
TRBD1 TRBJ1-6 . TRBV7-9 15 TGTGCCAGCAGCTTACACAGGGGAGCTAATTCCCCCCTCCACTTT CASSLHRGANSPLHF
. TRBJ1-1 few TRBV19 14 TGTGCCAGTAGTTCCCGAGATCTGAACACTGAAGCTTTCTTT CASSSRDLNTEAFF
. TRBJ1-5 . TRBV27 13 TGTGCCAGCAGTTTTTCGGGAACTCAGCCCCAGCATTTT CASSFSGTQPQHF
. TRBJ1-6 few TRBV5-1 12 TGCGCCAGCAGCTTGGACAGGTTTTACCTCCACTTT CASSLDRFYLHF
TRBD1 TRBJ1-1 . TRBV5-1 14 TGCGCCAGCAAGTCACAGGGGGGGAACACTGAAGCTTTCTTT CASKSQGGNTEAFF
. TRBJ1-2 . TRBV2 12 TGTGCCAGACAGGGTTTGCGCTATGGCTACACCTTC CARQGLRYGYTF
TRBD1 TRBJ1-1 . TRBV5-1 14 TGCGCCAGCAGCTTGCCCGGGACAGGGGGCTATGTTTTCTTT CASSLPGTGGYVFF
. TRBJ1-6 . TRBV10-3 16 TGTGCCATCAGTGTATCAGGGGTGGTGGGGAATTCACCCCTCCACTTT CAISVSGVVGNSPLHF
. TRBJ2-7 . TRBV7-2 14 TGTGCCAGCAGCTTACGGGCCAGGGGAAGCGAGCAGTACTTC CASSLRARGSEQYF
TRBD2 TRBJ2-5 . TRBV7-7 12 TGTGCCAGCAGCTCGGGGGGGGAGACCCAGTACTTC CASSSGGETQYF
. TRBJ2-1 . TRBV7-9 14 TGTGCCAGCAGCTCCCCCGGCGAGGGTAGTGAGCAGTTCTTC CASSSPGEGSEQFF
. TRBJ1-2 . TRBV6-5 13 TGTGCCAGCAGCTACCACAGGTCTGATGGCTACACCTTC CASSYHRSDGYTF
. TRBJ2-5 . TRBV6-6 11 TGTGCCAGCAGTTCGGGGGAGACCCAGTACTTC CASSSGETQYF
. TRBJ1-2 . TRBV6-1 16 TGTGCCAGCAGTGAATTTGGGCAGGGCCTTAACTATGGCTACACCTTC CASSEFGQGLNYGYTF
. TRBJ2-7 . TRBV19 15 TGTGCCAGTAGTATGGACGGGAAGAGGTCCTACGAGCAGTACTTC CASSMDGKRSYEQYF
TRBD2 TRBJ2-3 . TRBV27 17 TGTGCCAGCAGTTTATCGGGACTAGCCTCTTCTCCGGATACGCAGTATTTT CASSLSGLASSPDTQYF
. TRBJ1-5 . TRBV27 14 TGTGCCAGCAGTTTTTTAGGACAGAATCAGCCCCAGCATTTT CASSFLGQNQPQHF
. TRBJ1-2 . TRBV19 16 TGTGCCAGTAGTATATCTTCCAGGAGGGTTCCGTATGGCTACACCTTC CASSISSRRVPYGYTF
. TRBJ2-5 . TRBV18 13 TGTGCCAGCTCTCCGCTGCTTGAGGAGACCCAGTACTTC CASSPLLEETQYF
TRBD2 TRBJ2-5 . TRBV2 14 TGTGCCAGCTTAGGGCGGGGGGTCCAAGAGACCCAGTACTTC CASLGRGVQETQYF
. TRBJ2-7 . TRBV5-4 14 TGTGCCAGCAGCTTTGGGACACCATCCTACGAGCAGTACTTC CASSFGTPSYEQYF
. TRBJ2-7 . TRBV18 15 TGTGCCAGCTCACTCCTAGGACGGGAGTTCTACGAGCAGTACTTC CASSLLGREFYEQYF
. TRBJ2-1 . TRBV2 12 TGTGCCAGCAGGGCTACTAGGAATGAGCAGTTCTTC CASRATRNEQFF
TRBD1 TRBJ1-2 . TRBV6-5 14 TGTGCCAGCAGCACGACAGGGGGCGGGGTAGGCTACACCTTC CASSTTGGGVGYTF
TRBD2 TRBJ2-3 . TRBV27 16 TGTGCCAGCAGTAATCCTAGGGCGGGGGGCACAGATACGCAGTATTTT CASSNPRAGGTDTQYF
. TRBJ2-1 . TRBV11-2 17 TGTGCCAGCAGCTTAGATCAAGGGGCGGACAGATACAATGAGCAGTTCTTC CASSLDQGADRYNEQFF
. TRBJ2-5 . TRBV5-1 13 TGCGCCAGCTCCTTGGGGGAGGAAGAGACCCAGTACTTC CASSLGEEETQYF
. TRBJ2-3 . TRBV2 14 TGTGCCAGCGGGGCGGGGCTTACGAGGGATACGCAGTATTTT CASGAGLTRDTQYF
. TRBJ1-1 . TRBV15 14 TGTGCCACCAGCAGAGAACTCATAAACACTGAAGCTTTCTTT CATSRELINTEAFF
. TRBJ2-7 . TRBV4-2 14 TGTGCCAGCAGCCACAGGGGCGACAGCTACGAGCAGTACTTC CASSHRGDSYEQYF
. TRBJ2-7 . TRBV2 11 TGTGCCAGCAGGGGGCTCTACGAGCAGTACTTC CASRGLYEQYF
. TRBJ1-3 few TRBV5-1 14 TGCGCCAGCAGTGGCGGGGACTCTGGAAACACCATATATTTT CASSGGDSGNTIYF
. TRBJ2-1 once TRBV9 14 TGTGCCAGCAGCGTACGTACTAGTCCCAATGAGCAGTTCTTC CASSVRTSPNEQFF
TRBD2 TRBJ2-5 . TRBV7-2 15 TGTGCCAGCAGCTTACCTCGGGGGGGCGAAGAGACCCAGTACTTC CASSLPRGGEETQYF